This TCR beta chain was profiled in a study of T cell responses to AZD1222 COVID-19 vaccine. For this clone: Its antigen is undetermined.

Findings and caveats of the study: Recipients of two AZD1222 doses showed rising Spike-specific TCR breadth and depth.

Clones were read by immunoSEQ multiplex PCR, and TCRdb kept only the in-frame ones, dropping some. Here the sample spans approximately 150,000 clones, roughly 93% being singletons. Between the trimmed V and J ends, which lost 1 base and 6 bases, there was a span of 10 bases. From germline, CDR1 is MNHNS and CDR2 SASEGT. There are 13 residues in the CDR3. Sequencing was performed on peripheral blood, taken on day 0 of AZD1222 vaccination. V is TRBV6-1 and J is TRBJ2-7; perhaps TRBD1 as D (5 bases). This clonotype was sampled from an adult in good health. CDR3 residues: CASSEGGRGEQYF. The CDR3 nucleotides are TGTGCCAGCAGTGAAGGGGGTAGGGGCGAGCAGTACTTC.